The text below deals with one T cell receptor beta chain. Its cognate antigen has yet to be identified. Base qualities are missing; no much larger clone stands one base away. The data are from a study of T cell responses to AZD1222 COVID-19 vaccine (dated by TCRdb to about 2021). Context from the whole study: AZD1222 recipients with second doses at about 4 weeks or about 12 weeks were pooled, because spike-specific TCR depth and breadth did not differ between schedules. A total of just over 230 trial participants underwent TCR sequencing, of whom 207 had received two doses of AZD1222 and 26 had received two doses of the MenACWY control vaccine. Trial participants were enrolled by age into subgroups of 18-55, 56-69 and 70-plus years, and roughly 160, 29 and 62 TCR-sequenced participants, respectively, were included in these subgroups.

The time point label, as the study defines it: baseline before first vaccination. The vaccinee samples were drawn from two UK trials, COV001 and COV002, one of which was a single-blind randomized controlled phase 2/3 trial testing AZD1222 (ChAdOx1 nCoV-19) in healthy adults. For TCRbeta chain sequencing, PBMC samples were collected from trial participants at day 0 and at day 28 after the second dose. General conclusions and limits of the study: Participants were mostly white British, with more females than males. The authors suggested clonal diversity may have been underestimated. Nearly half of unique spike-specific TCRs reportedly recognized epitopes outside regions mutated in the B.1.351 and B.1.1.7 variants. Vaccine-associated CD4 TCRs spanned the whole spike protein, with dominant responses in regions 160-218 and 743-854. In the small 56-69-year group, the increase in depth fell short of significance, most likely because of low power. A significant rise in spike-specific TCR breadth and depth was observed after two AZD1222 doses relative to day 0 and relative to MenACWY recipients. Conclusions about previously exposed vaccinees were limited because only a handful of AZD1222 recipients were SARS-CoV-2 seropositive at baseline. Because no samples from the day 14 peak response were available, repertoires could be characterized only after the peak T cell response.

The CDR3 regions of human TCRbeta chains were analyzed by immunosequencing. The study's processing was this. TCRs in the repertoires were matched against a reference library of SARS-CoV-2-specific TCRs that had been generated with the MIRA antigen-specificity platform. Breadth was defined as the fraction of unique TCRs that were SARS-CoV-2-associated. Depth was defined as the fraction of total T cells that were SARS-CoV-2-associated. Using the MIRA data, every spike-specific TCR was mapped to the spike region that the TCR reacted to and assigned to either a CD4 or a CD8 class. Log10-transformed breadth and depth values were compared by one-way ANOVA with Sidak's multiple comparisons tests. Sourced from immuneACCESS, this table was stored by TCRdb with only in-frame sequences that have V and J called. A share of the clones is absent; for the studies checked, an unresolved V gene accounts for under half, and the remainder has no known explanation. V and J calls plus clone size are reproduced from that table; the DNA served to infer D and trimming. Across this sample there are more than 70,000 clones, with around 84% seen only once. Together, the top ten hold less than 15% of the sample.

The source material was peripheral blood, sampled on day 0 of AZD1222 vaccination. This TCR was sampled from an adult in good health.

The CDR3 is CASSLRASASGNTIYF. The bases read TGTGCCAGCAGCTTACGAGCCAGCGCCTCTGGAAACACCATATATTTT. Recombination joined TRBV7-9 with TRBJ1-3; the D gene cannot be resolved reliably. Taken from cysteine to phenylalanine, the CDR3 has 16 residues. Only the CDR3 portion is preserved as DNA: 48 bases, with reading frame beginning at the first base. The V and J ends are trimmed by 2 bases and 0 bases, leaving 11 bases between them. The germline V gene (reference sequence) yields SEHNR for CDR1 and FQNEAQ for CDR2. When the CDR3 is completed using the reference TRBV7-9 and TRBJ1-3 genes on either side, the full variable domain is DTGVSQNPRHKITKRGQNVTFRCDPISEHNRLYWYRQTLGQGPEFLTYFQNEAQLEKSRLLSDRFSAERPKGSFSTLEIQRTEQGDSAMYLCASSLRASASGNTIYFGEGSWLTVV.